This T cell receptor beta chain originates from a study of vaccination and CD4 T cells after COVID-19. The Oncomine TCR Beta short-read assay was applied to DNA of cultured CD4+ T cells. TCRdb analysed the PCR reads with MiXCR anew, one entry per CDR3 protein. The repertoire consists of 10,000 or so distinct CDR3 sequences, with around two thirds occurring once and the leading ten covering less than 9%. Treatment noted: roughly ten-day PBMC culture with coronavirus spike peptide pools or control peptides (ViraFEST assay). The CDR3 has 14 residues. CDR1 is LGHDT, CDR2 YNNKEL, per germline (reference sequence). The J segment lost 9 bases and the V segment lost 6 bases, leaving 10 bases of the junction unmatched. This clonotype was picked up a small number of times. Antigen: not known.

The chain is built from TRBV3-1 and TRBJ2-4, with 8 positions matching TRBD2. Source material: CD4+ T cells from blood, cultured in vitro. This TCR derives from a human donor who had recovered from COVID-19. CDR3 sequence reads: CASRPYGGASIQYF. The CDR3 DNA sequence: TGTGCCAGCAGACCCTACGGGGGGGCGAGCATTCAGTACTTC.